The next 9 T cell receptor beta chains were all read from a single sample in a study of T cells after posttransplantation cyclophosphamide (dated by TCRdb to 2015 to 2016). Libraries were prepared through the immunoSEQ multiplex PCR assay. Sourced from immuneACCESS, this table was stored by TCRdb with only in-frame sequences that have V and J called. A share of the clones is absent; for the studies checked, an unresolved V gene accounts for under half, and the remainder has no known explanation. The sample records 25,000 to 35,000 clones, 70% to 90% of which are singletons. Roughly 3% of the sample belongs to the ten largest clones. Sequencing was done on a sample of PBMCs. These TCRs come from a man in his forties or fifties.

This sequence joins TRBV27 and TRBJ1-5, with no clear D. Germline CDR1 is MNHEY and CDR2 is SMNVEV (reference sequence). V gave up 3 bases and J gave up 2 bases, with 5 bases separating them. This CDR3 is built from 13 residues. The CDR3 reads CASSFGGNQPQHF. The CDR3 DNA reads TGTGCCAGCAGTTTCGGGGGCAATCAGCCCCAGCATTTT.

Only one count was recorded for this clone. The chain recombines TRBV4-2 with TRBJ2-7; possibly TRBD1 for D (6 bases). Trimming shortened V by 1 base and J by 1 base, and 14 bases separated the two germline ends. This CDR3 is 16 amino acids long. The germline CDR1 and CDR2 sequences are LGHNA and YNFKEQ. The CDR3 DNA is TGTGCCAGCAGCCAAGGAGACCGAACAGGGTCCTACGAGCAGTACTTC. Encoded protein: CASSQGDRTGSYEQYF.

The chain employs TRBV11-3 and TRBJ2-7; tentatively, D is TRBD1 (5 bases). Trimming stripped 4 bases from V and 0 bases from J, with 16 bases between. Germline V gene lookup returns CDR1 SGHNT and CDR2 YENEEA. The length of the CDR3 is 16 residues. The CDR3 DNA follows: TGTGCCAGCAGCTCGAGCGCAGGACACCGCTCCTACGAGCAGTACTTC. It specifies CASSSSAGHRSYEQYF.

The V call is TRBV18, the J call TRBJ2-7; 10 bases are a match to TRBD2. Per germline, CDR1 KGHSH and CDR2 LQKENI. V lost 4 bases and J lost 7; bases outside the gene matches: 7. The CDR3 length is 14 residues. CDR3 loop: CASSQTSGIGEQYF. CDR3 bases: TGTGCCAGCTCACAAACTAGCGGGATTGGTGAGCAGTACTTC.

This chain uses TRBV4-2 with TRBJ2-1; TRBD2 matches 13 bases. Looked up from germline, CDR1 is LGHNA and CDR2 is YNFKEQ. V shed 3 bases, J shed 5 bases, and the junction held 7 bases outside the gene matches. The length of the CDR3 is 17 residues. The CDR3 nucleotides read TGTGCCAGCAGCCAGGGGATACTAGCGGGGGGGCACAATGAGCAGTTCTTC. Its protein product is CASSQGILAGGHNEQFF.

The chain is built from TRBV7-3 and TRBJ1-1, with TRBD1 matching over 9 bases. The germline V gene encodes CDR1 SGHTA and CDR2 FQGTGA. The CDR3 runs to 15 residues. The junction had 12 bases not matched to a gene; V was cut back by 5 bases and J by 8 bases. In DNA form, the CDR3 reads TGTGCCAGCAGCCCTACAGGGGGCTCGTCTGCAGAAGCTTTCTTT. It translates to CASSPTGGSSAEAFF.

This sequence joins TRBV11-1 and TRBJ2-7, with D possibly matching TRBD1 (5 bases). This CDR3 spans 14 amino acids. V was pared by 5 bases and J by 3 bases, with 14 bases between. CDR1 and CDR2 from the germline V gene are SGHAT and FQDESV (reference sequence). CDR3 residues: CASSLQARNYEQYF. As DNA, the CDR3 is TGTGCCAGCAGCCTACAGGCTCGAAACTACGAGCAGTACTTC.

CDR3 residues: CATSRGGMGTDTQYF. Written as DNA, the CDR3 is TGTGCCACCAGCAGGGGGGGAATGGGCACAGATACGCAGTATTTT. This chain uses TRBV15 with TRBJ2-3; TRBD2 might be the D (6 bases). This CDR3 region has 15 residues. The V gene's germline CDR1 is LNHNV and CDR2 YYDKDF (reference sequence). V was shortened by 3 bases and J by 1 base, with 11 bases between the two germline ends.

CDR3 nucleotides: TGTGCCAGTCAATCTAAATTGAACACTGAAGCTTTCTTT. Amino acids: CASQSKLNTEAFF. J is TRBJ1-1 and V is TRBV19; D is ambiguous. Germline lookup yields CDR1 LNHDA and CDR2 SQIVND (reference sequence). This CDR3 is 13 amino acids long. V gave up 8 bases and J gave up 0 bases, with 10 bases separating them.